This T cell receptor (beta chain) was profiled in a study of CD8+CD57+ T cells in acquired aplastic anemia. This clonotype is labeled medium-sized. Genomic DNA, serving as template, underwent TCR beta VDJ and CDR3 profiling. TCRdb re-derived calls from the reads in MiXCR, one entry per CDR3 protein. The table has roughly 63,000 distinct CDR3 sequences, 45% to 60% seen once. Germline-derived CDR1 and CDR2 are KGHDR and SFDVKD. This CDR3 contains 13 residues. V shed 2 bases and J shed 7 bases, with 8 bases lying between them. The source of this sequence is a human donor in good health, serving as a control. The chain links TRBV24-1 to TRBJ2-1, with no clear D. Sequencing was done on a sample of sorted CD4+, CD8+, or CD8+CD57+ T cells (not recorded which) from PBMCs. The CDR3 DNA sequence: TGTGCCACCAGTGATTATGGTGGGAATGAGCAGTTCTTC. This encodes CATSDYGGNEQFF.